This passage covers 15 T cell receptor beta chains from one sample sequenced in a study of shared T cell receptors in the human thymus. The table came from immunoSEQ multiplex PCR; TCRdb's copy has only in-frame clones and leaves some out. Of about 540,000 clones detected, 75% to 85% appear once; the ten largest clones hold about 0.013%. This sample was shared with a second study, whose subject was human thymus T cells.

Sequencing used thymocytes. All receptors derive from a boy in the first two years of life with a congenital heart defect.

This chain connects TRBV5-6 to TRBJ2-1; D is perhaps TRBD2 (5 bases). This CDR3 region has 14 residues. Germline CDR1 reads SGHDT; CDR2 reads YYEEEE. Trimming took off 0 bases at V and 9 bases at J, with 13 bases between the two ends. The CDR3 bases are TGTGCCAGCAGCTTGGATTGTTGGGGAGTTGAGCAGTTCTTC. It specifies CASSLDCWGVEQFF.

The rearrangement links TRBV7-6 to TRBJ2-7; 9 nucleotides match TRBD1. V was pared by 4 bases and J by 5 bases, with 6 bases of the junction left unmatched. CDR1 is SGHVS and CDR2 is FNYEAQ in the germline V gene. There are 14 residues in the CDR3. For the CDR3, the DNA is TGTGCCAGCAGCTCGGGACAGGGAGGGCACGAGCAGTACTTC. Translation gives CASSSGQGGHEQYF.

V gene TRBV18 combines with J gene TRBJ2-1, with 11 nucleotides matching TRBD1. Germline assignment: CDR1 KGHSH and CDR2 LQKENI. This CDR3 spans 16 amino acids. With V trimmed by 6 bases and J by 5 bases, 9 bases remained unmatched. CDR3 sequence: CASSLLTGQGDNEQFF. The DNA of the CDR3 is TGTGCCAGCTCGCTCCTTACGGGACAGGGGGACAATGAGCAGTTCTTC.

V is TRBV27 and J is TRBJ1-4, with D possibly TRBD1 on 5 matching bases. V lost 5 bases to trimming and J lost 7 bases, with 11 bases between them. The CDR3 is 13 residues long. CDR1 and CDR2 from the germline V gene are MNHEY and SMNVEV (reference sequence). CDR3 coding DNA: TGTGCCAGCAGTGCCCAGGGTGCTGAAAAACTGTTTTTT. Translating gives CASSAQGAEKLFF.

The chain couples TRBV25-1 to TRBJ2-1, with TRBD2 matching over 7 bases. The trim removed 2 bases at V and 4 bases at J, leaving 11 bases unmatched. Germline V gene lookup returns CDR1 MGHDK and CDR2 SYGVNS. The CDR3 is made up of 17 amino acids. CDR3 protein: CASSERAAGEPYNEQFF. The CDR3 DNA reads as TGTGCCAGCAGTGAACGTGCGGCGGGAGAACCATACAATGAGCAGTTCTTC.

The chain couples TRBV27 to TRBJ2-7, with D perhaps matching TRBD1 (5 bases). The germline V gene has CDR1 MNHEY and CDR2 SMNVEV (reference sequence). This CDR3 has 14 amino acids. Trimming left V 6 bases short and J 6 bases short, with 18 bases between. CDR3 nucleotide sequence: TGTGCCAGCAGACCCGCAGGGTGGTCGGGCGAGCAGTACTTC. Encoded protein: CASRPAGWSGEQYF.

This chain uses TRBV19 with TRBJ2-7, with a weak D call TRBD1 (5 bases). Germline V gene sequence: CDR1 LNHDA, CDR2 SQIVND (reference sequence). V lost 5 bases and J 0 bases, leaving 11 bases between the germline ends. The CDR3 consists of 14 residues. Written as DNA, the CDR3 is TGTGCCAGTAGTCCTCAGGGATACTCCTACGAGCAGTACTTC. Its protein product is CASSPQGYSYEQYF.

As regards this clone: A read error may produce the germline difference seen at one junction end. This same CDR3 is encoded by further DNA sequences in the sample. The rearrangement joins TRBV9 to TRBJ2-1; TRBD2 matches 12 bases. Germline V CDR1 and CDR2: SGDLS, YYNGEE. The CDR3 length is 21 residues. The DNA of the CDR3 is TGCGCCAGCAGCGTAGAAGCGACCGGGACTAGCGGGCCTTCCTCCTACAATGAGCAGTTCTTC. The encoded protein is CASSVEATGTSGPSSYNEQFF.

This clone appeared once. The chain uses TRBV25-1 and TRBJ2-5; possibly TRBD1 for D (6 bases). Trimming stripped 3 bases from V and 5 bases from J, with 13 bases between. This CDR3 comprises 14 residues. Germline V lookup: CDR1 MGHDK, CDR2 SYGVNS. For the CDR3, the DNA is TGTGCCAGCAGTGAGACCAACAGGGTTGAGACCCAGTACTTC. Its translation is CASSETNRVETQYF.

V gene TRBV10-1 combines with J gene TRBJ2-1; 14 bases are a match to TRBD2. Germline V gene sequence: CDR1 WNHNN, CDR2 SYGVQD (reference sequence). The V segment lost 6 bases and the J segment 7 bases; nucleotides outside the gene matches: 20. The CDR3 spans 20 residues. The CDR3 region has the DNA TGCGCCAGCAGCTACTCCGGGACTAGCGGGAGTGGGCCAAGCGAAAATGAGCAGTTCTTC. Amino acids: CASSYSGTSGSGPSENEQFF.

The J gene is TRBJ2-7, the V gene TRBV27, with 8 bases lining up with TRBD1. There are 14 residues in the CDR3. V lost 4 bases to trimming and J lost 3 bases; unmatched junction nucleotides: 5. From germline, CDR1 is MNHEY and CDR2 SMNVEV (reference sequence). The CDR3 spells CASSSGGAIYEQYF. In DNA form, the CDR3 reads TGTGCCAGCAGTTCAGGGGGCGCGATCTACGAGCAGTACTTC.

The chain carries TRBV7-4 and TRBJ2-5; 8 bases are a match to TRBD1. Trimming cost V 5 bases and J 6 bases; bases outside gene matches: 8. Germline V gene lookup returns CDR1 SGHVT and CDR2 SQSDAQ. This CDR3 has 14 amino acids. The chain's CDR3 is CASSLPRGHKTQYF. In DNA form, the CDR3 reads TGTGCCAGCAGCCTCCCCAGGGGGCACAAGACCCAGTACTTC.

The gene calls are TRBV6-1 and TRBJ2-1; possible D gene TRBD2, 7 bases. The germline V and J ends were trimmed by 3 bases and 3 bases, with 21 bases remaining between them. CDR1 and CDR2 (germline): MNHNS, SASEGT. The CDR3 length is 18 residues. CDR3: CASSDIRGASGIYNEQFF. In DNA, the CDR3 is TGTGCCAGCAGTGACATTCGGGGGGCTAGCGGAATCTACAATGAGCAGTTCTTC.

The chain couples TRBV5-4 to TRBJ2-7; 7 positions match TRBD2. This CDR3 region has 15 residues. V lost 3 bases and J lost 3; bases outside the gene matches: 9. Germline V gene data show CDR1 as SGHNT and CDR2 as YYREEE (reference sequence). CDR3 sequence: CASSSGLAVNYEQYF. The CDR3 nucleotides read TGTGCCAGCAGCTCGGGTCTAGCGGTAAACTACGAGCAGTACTTC. Filled out from reference TRBV5-4 and TRBJ2-7, the complete variable domain reads ETGVTQSPTHLIKTRGQQVTLRCSSQSGHNTVSWYQQALGQGPQFIFQYYREEENGRGNFPPRFSGLQFPNYSSELNVNALELDDSALYLCASSSGLAVNYEQYFGPGTRLTVT.

DNA for the CDR3: TGTGCCAGCAGCTCCTTTTTTGGGGGGGCCTACGAGCAGTACTTC. Its translation is CASSSFFGGAYEQYF. This sequence joins TRBV6-5 and TRBJ2-7, with 7 bases that match TRBD2. V lost 6 bases to trimming and J lost 2 bases; unmatched junction nucleotides: 10. This CDR3 is built from 15 residues. Looked up from germline, CDR1 is MNHEY and CDR2 is SVGAGI.